These 15 T cell receptor beta chains were sequenced from one sample in a study of shared clonotypes between healthy human individuals (dated by TCRdb to the early 2020s). Libraries were built with the immunoSEQ multiplex PCR assay. TCRdb took this table from immuneACCESS and kept in-frame rearrangements with V and J called. Such tables lack part of the clones; where checked against another copy, unresolved V genes explain under half of the gap, and the rest is unexplained. This sample holds roughly 2 million clones; just under 95% were observed only once. 1.1% of the sample is taken by the ten largest. CD8 naive samples were obtained by positive selection for CCR7 among CD45RO-negative cells, yielding a CD45RA+CCR7+ population from which TemRA cells were excluded. The material sequenced was naive CD8+ T cells sorted from blood. According to the study, the label for this sample's cell subset or site signals: CD45RA+CCR7+. The receptor source for this set is a man aged 18 to 30 in good health.

Notes on this clone: The identical CDR3 is also encoded by other nucleotide sequences in the sample. The chain employs TRBV7-9 and TRBJ2-1; 8 bases align to TRBD1. Germline trimming cut 5 bases from V and 4 bases from J; bases unmatched to any gene: 10. The CDR3 sequence is 16 residues long. Germline V lookup: CDR1 SEHNR, CDR2 FQNEAQ (reference sequence). CDR3 nucleotide sequence: TGTGCCAGCAGCCTGACCGGACAGGGTACTTACAATGAGCAGTTCTTC. It yields the protein CASSLTGQGTYNEQFF.

The chain recombines TRBV27 with TRBJ1-2; TRBD1 is a possible D gene (6 bases). V was clipped by 5 bases and J by 3 bases, with 19 bases between them. Looked up from germline, CDR1 is MNHEY and CDR2 is SMNVEV (reference sequence). CDR3 length: 16 residues. The CDR3 bases are TGTGCCAGCAGTCAGATGGGAGGGGGGGCGCACTATGGCTACACCTTC. Translation gives CASSQMGGGAHYGYTF.

This clone appeared once. This chain uses TRBV7-9 with TRBJ2-3; no reliable D call. There are 14 residues in the CDR3. Germline loops: CDR1 SEHNR, CDR2 FQNEAQ (reference sequence). Trimming took 0 bases from V and 0 from J, leaving 4 bases between them. CDR3 protein: CASSLAPSTDTQYF. For the CDR3, the DNA is TGTGCCAGCAGCTTAGCTCCAAGCACAGATACGCAGTATTTT.

A note on this clone: The same CDR3 also results from other DNA sequences found in this sample. The J gene is TRBJ2-7, the V gene TRBV2, with 11 bases fitting TRBD1. After removal of 9 bases from V and 4 bases from J, the junction contained 5 bases not matched to a gene. The germline gives CDR1 SNHLY, CDR2 FYNNEI. The CDR3 loop spans 13 amino acids. The CDR3 region is CASTGTGGYEQYF. The DNA of the CDR3 is TGTGCCAGTACCGGGACAGGGGGTTACGAGCAGTACTTC.

As to this clone: This same CDR3 is encoded by further DNA sequences in the sample. The chain employs TRBV9 and TRBJ1-1, with unresolved D. The germline CDR1 and CDR2 sequences are SGDLS and YYNGEE. V was clipped by 3 bases and J by 1 base, with 7 bases between them. The CDR3 consists of 13 residues. CDR3 DNA: TGTGCCAGCAGCGAGGGAGGGAACACTGAAGCTTTCTTT. Amino acids: CASSEGGNTEAFF.

V and J are TRBV25-1 and TRBJ1-5; D remains ambiguous. Germline V gives CDR1 MGHDK, CDR2 SYGVNS. This CDR3 contains 14 residues. V lost 3 bases and J 4 bases, leaving 10 bases between the germline ends. The CDR3 bases are TGTGCCAGCAGTGATCAACTATCGAATCAGCCCCAGCATTTT. It specifies CASSDQLSNQPQHF.

The chain combines TRBV4-1 with TRBJ1-3, with D tentatively TRBD1 (5 bases). V gave up 0 bases and J gave up 3 bases, with 9 bases separating them. This CDR3 comprises 15 residues. Germline CDR1 is MGHRA and CDR2 is YSYEKL. CDR3 coding DNA: TGCGCCAGCAGCCAAGATGGAGGGGTTGGAAACACCATATATTTT. It translates to CASSQDGGVGNTIYF.

The chain has TRBV6-6 and TRBJ1-6; 7 bases are shared with TRBD1. The germline gives CDR1 MNHNY, CDR2 SVGAGI (reference sequence). The CDR3 consists of 15 residues. J lost 7 bases, V lost 5 bases, and 8 bases had no gene match. The CDR3 here is CASSPNRGSNSPLHF. CDR3 sequence (DNA): TGTGCCAGCAGTCCGAACAGGGGTTCCAATTCACCCCTCCACTTT.

Details on this clone: Additional DNA sequences in this sample encode the identical CDR3. The chain employs TRBV13 and TRBJ2-2; no clear D gene. The CDR3 is 12 residues long. V was pared by 5 bases and J by 2 bases, with 3 bases between. Germline CDR1 is PRHDT and CDR2 is FYEKMQ (reference sequence). CDR3 sequence (DNA): TGTGCCAGCAGCCCTAACACCGGGGAGCTGTTTTTT. Encoded protein: CASSPNTGELFF.

For the CDR3, the DNA is TGTGCCAGCAGTGTTTACCTTAGGACCCAAGACAACGCAGATACGCAGTATTTT. As protein: CASSVYLRTQDNADTQYF. The chain is built from TRBV2 and TRBJ2-3; the D is unclear. The germline CDR1 and CDR2 sequences are SNHLY and FYNNEI. CDR3 length: 18 residues. V gave up 4 bases and J gave up 4 bases, with 24 bases separating them.

The chain links TRBV9 to TRBJ2-3; 7 positions match TRBD2. The CDR3 totals 15 residues. CDR1 SGDLS and CDR2 YYNGEE come from the germline V gene. Trimming cost V 2 bases and J 2 bases; bases outside gene matches: 5. Written as DNA, the CDR3 is TGTGCCAGCAGCGTTGGGAGCGGGGTCACAGATACGCAGTATTTT. It codes for CASSVGSGVTDTQYF.

As for this clone: Additional DNA sequences in this sample encode the identical CDR3. The V call is TRBV4-3, the J call TRBJ2-5; 11 nucleotides line up with TRBD2. Trimming at V came to 1 base and at J to 3 bases, leaving 1 base not matched to a gene. CDR1 and CDR2 (germline): LGHNA, YSLEER. There are 15 residues in the CDR3. Here the CDR3 DNA reads TGCGCCAGCAGCCAAGTACTAGCGGGAGAAGAGACCCAGTACTTC. It yields the protein CASSQVLAGEETQYF.

This clone was detected once. The chain carries TRBV9 and TRBJ2-3, with TRBD2 as a possible D gene (5 bases). The V end lost 10 bases, the J end lost 1 base, and 10 bases lay between the germline ends. Germline CDR1 reads SGDLS; CDR2 reads YYNGEE. This CDR3 comprises 12 residues. The chain's CDR3 is CASAEGTDTQYF. The CDR3 DNA is TGTGCCTCGGCGGAGGGCACAGATACGCAGTATTTT.

The rearrangement links TRBV28 to TRBJ1-1; TRBD1 matches 10 bases. The length of the CDR3 is 14 residues. Germline V gives CDR1 MDHEN, CDR2 SYDVKM. V shed 5 bases, J shed 5 bases, and the junction held 5 bases outside the gene matches. Written as DNA, the CDR3 is TGTGCCAGCAGTCAAGGACAGGGGGGGACTGAAGCTTTCTTT. Translation: CASSQGQGGTEAFF. The variable domain in full, completed from reference TRBV28 and TRBJ1-1, reads DVKVTQSSRYLVKRTGEKVFLECVQDMDHENMFWYRQDPGLGLRLIYFSYDVKMKEKGDIPEGYSVSREKKERFSLILESASTNQTSMYLCASSQGQGGTEAFFGQGTRLTVV.

This clone was observed a single time. The J gene is TRBJ2-7, the V gene TRBV15; 7 nucleotides match TRBD2. Germline lookup yields CDR1 LNHNV and CDR2 YYDKDF (reference sequence). V shed 5 bases, J shed 0 bases, and the junction held 4 bases outside the gene matches. CDR3 length equals 14 residues. The CDR3 sequence: CATSATSDSYEQYF. DNA of the CDR3: TGTGCCACCAGCGCCACTAGCGACTCCTACGAGCAGTACTTC.